The 14 T cell receptor beta chains below were found in one sample sequenced in a study of neurological immune-mediated disorders. TCRdb fed the 5' RACE reads into MiXCR, producing one record per CDR3 protein. The sample shows 45,000 or so distinct CDR3 sequences, approximately 3% of them seen only once. The sequenced material came from PBMCs. Every receptor here comes from a woman aged 45-65 years with multiple sclerosis.

This clonotype was counted ten times or more. The chain has TRBV20-1 and TRBJ2-1; the match to TRBD2 covers 7 bases. Germline values: CDR1 DFQATT, CDR2 SNEGSKA (reference sequence). Trimming removed 0 bases from V and 0 bases from J; junction bases left unmatched: 5. This CDR3 has 16 residues. The CDR3 here is CSARDGGGSSYNEQFF. The CDR3 DNA is TGCAGTGCTAGAGATGGTGGCGGGAGCTCCTACAATGAGCAGTTCTTC.

This clonotype has at least ten counts. The chain combines TRBV5-1 with TRBJ1-4, with 8 bases aligning to TRBD1. Trimming removed 1 base from V and 7 bases from J; junction bases left unmatched: 6. The CDR3 has 15 amino acids. Germline V gives CDR1 SGHRS, CDR2 YFSETQ. CDR3 DNA: TGCGCCAGCAGCTTGTTGTCAGGGGGCGGTGAAAAACTGTTTTTT. Its translation is CASSLLSGGGEKLFF.

This clonotype came up many times. The CDR3 DNA sequence: TGTGCCAGCAGCCTTACGCCTTCGGTTTCGGATACGCAGTATTTT. This sequence encodes CASSLTPSVSDTQYF. This chain joins TRBV7-2 and TRBJ2-3; D uncertain. Trimming shortened V by 5 bases and J by 6 bases, and 18 bases separated the two germline ends. The germline V gene encodes CDR1 SGHTA and CDR2 FQGNSA. The CDR3 is made up of 15 amino acids.

The table lists this clonotype with many counts. The rearrangement links TRBV20-1 to TRBJ2-3, with 14 positions matching TRBD2. Unmatched junction bases numbered 13, after V lost 6 bases and J lost 5 bases. Germline lookup yields CDR1 DFQATT and CDR2 SNEGSKA (reference sequence). CDR3 length equals 17 residues. The CDR3 reads CSAKWIGTSGGKDTQYF. DNA of the CDR3: TGCAGTGCCAAGTGGATCGGGACTAGCGGGGGTAAAGATACGCAGTATTTT.

This clonotype was seen ten or more times. The chain links TRBV11-3 to TRBJ2-2; D not certain. V lost 2 bases and J 4 bases, leaving 5 bases between the germline ends. Germline CDR1 is SGHNT and CDR2 is YENEEA. The CDR3 covers 13 residues. The CDR3 sequence: CASSLTFTGELFF. The DNA for the CDR3 is TGTGCCAGCAGCTTAACCTTCACCGGGGAGCTGTTTTTT.

This clonotype was found many times. The chain employs TRBV5-1 and TRBJ1-4; D is undetermined. Germline V gives CDR1 SGHRS, CDR2 YFSETQ. The length of the CDR3 is 16 residues. V was shortened by 0 bases and J by 5 bases, with 14 bases between the two germline ends. The CDR3 reads CASSLGERAWNEKLFF. DNA of the CDR3: TGCGCCAGCAGCTTGGGAGAGCGGGCGTGGAATGAAAAACTGTTTTTT. Filled out from reference TRBV5-1 and TRBJ1-4, the complete variable domain reads KAGVTQTPRYLIKTRGQQVTLSCSPISGHRSVSWYQQTPGQGLQFLFEYFSETQRNKGNFPGRFSGRQFSNSRSEMNVSTLELGDSALYLCASSLGERAWNEKLFFGSGTQLSVL.

This clonotype was recorded at least ten times. The CDR3 DNA sequence: TGTGCCACCAGCAGACGAGGGACAGGGAACCAGCCCCAGCATTTT. It is translated as CATSRRGTGNQPQHF. V usage is TRBV15 and J usage is TRBJ1-5; 9 positions match TRBD1. CDR3 length equals 15 residues. V lost 2 bases and J lost 7; bases outside the gene matches: 6. CDR1 and CDR2 from the germline V gene are LNHNV and YYDKDF (reference sequence).

This clonotype was seen many times. The chain has TRBV10-2 and TRBJ1-1, with TRBD1 matching 7 bases. This CDR3 has 15 residues. Germline lookup yields CDR1 WSHSY and CDR2 SAAADI. Germline trimming cut 6 bases from V and 3 bases from J; bases unmatched to any gene: 10. CDR3 in amino acids: CASRTLDRVDTEAFF. The CDR3 bases are TGCGCCAGCAGAACCCTTGACAGGGTTGACACTGAAGCTTTCTTT.

This clonotype was counted a few times. This clone may be a read error of a much larger clone one base away. V gene TRBV27 combines with J gene TRBJ2-3; D not certain. The CDR3 is made up of 14 amino acids. Per germline, CDR1 MNHEY and CDR2 SMNVEV (reference sequence). Trimming stripped 3 bases from V and 2 bases from J, with 9 bases between. DNA of the CDR3: TGTGCCAGCAGTTTTACCCTCGACACAGATACGCAGTATTTT. Its protein is CASSFTLDTDTQYF.

This clonotype occurred many times. The chain recombines TRBV5-1 with TRBJ2-4; 9 bases are a match to TRBD1. From germline, CDR1 is SGHRS and CDR2 YFSETQ. V shed 5 bases and J 8 bases; nucleotides not matched to a gene: 5. The CDR3 consists of 13 residues. The CDR3 DNA follows: TGCGCCAGCAGTCGGACAGGGGTGGACATTCAGTACTTC. It yields the protein CASSRTGVDIQYF.

This clonotype was found many times. The CDR3 DNA follows: TGTGCCAGCAGCTCCGGGACGGTGGGTGAGCAGTTCTTC. Its translation: CASSSGTVGEQFF. The chain uses TRBV7-2 and TRBJ2-1; D tentatively reads TRBD1 or TRBD2 (5 bases each). Trimming cost V 4 bases and J 9 bases, with 13 bases left between them. The CDR3 runs to 13 residues. From germline, CDR1 is SGHTA and CDR2 FQGNSA.

This clonotype occurred many times. CDR3 nucleotide sequence: TGTGCCATCAGTGAGAAGAGCACAGGGGGATCACCCCTCCACTTT. Translated: CAISEKSTGGSPLHF. The chain combines TRBV10-3 with TRBJ1-6; 8 bases match TRBD1. The germline CDR1 and CDR2 sequences are ENHRY and SYGVKD. There are 15 residues in the CDR3. Trimming removed 2 bases from V and 10 bases from J; junction bases left unmatched: 7.

This clonotype was counted ten times or more. The chain joins TRBV20-1 to TRBJ2-7; 8 bases fit TRBD2. CDR1 DFQATT and CDR2 SNEGSKA come from the germline V gene (reference sequence). This CDR3 has 15 amino acids. Losses at the gene ends were 3 bases for V and 2 bases for J; bases not matched to a gene: 9. The CDR3, as DNA: TGCAGTGCTAGCGCCGCGACTAGCGTGCCCTACGAGCAGTACTTC. It specifies CSASAATSVPYEQYF.

This clonotype was recorded many times. The chain employs TRBV12-3 or TRBV12-4 and TRBJ1-1; tentatively, D is TRBD1 (5 bases). Trimming shortened V by 6 bases and J by 1 base, and 27 bases separated the two germline ends. CDR3 length equals 19 residues. The CDR3 bases are TGTGCCAGCAGCTTAACCCAGGGAATCCTTGAGACTCCGAACACTGAAGCTTTCTTT. It specifies CASSLTQGILETPNTEAFF.